This note documents a single TCR beta chain sequence. The protocol was immunoSEQ multiplex PCR, while the TCRdb copy is restricted to in-frame clones and leaves out a portion. The repertoire holds about 94,000 clones, with 85% as singletons. This entry belongs to a study of T cell responses to AZD1222 COVID-19 vaccine. The clonotype originates from an adult who received the AZD1222 COVID-19 vaccine. Specimen: peripheral blood, collected 28 days after the second AZD1222 dose.

The CDR3 DNA reads as TGTGCCAGCAGCCTATCCCCTCCCTACGAGCAGTACTTC. It encodes CASSLSPPYEQYF. The chain is built from TRBV6-2 or TRBV6-3 and TRBJ2-7; D is unresolved. The CDR3 has 13 amino acids. Looked up from germline, CDR1 is MNHEY and CDR2 is SVGEGT. V dropped 6 bases and J dropped 2 bases, with 11 bases sitting between them.